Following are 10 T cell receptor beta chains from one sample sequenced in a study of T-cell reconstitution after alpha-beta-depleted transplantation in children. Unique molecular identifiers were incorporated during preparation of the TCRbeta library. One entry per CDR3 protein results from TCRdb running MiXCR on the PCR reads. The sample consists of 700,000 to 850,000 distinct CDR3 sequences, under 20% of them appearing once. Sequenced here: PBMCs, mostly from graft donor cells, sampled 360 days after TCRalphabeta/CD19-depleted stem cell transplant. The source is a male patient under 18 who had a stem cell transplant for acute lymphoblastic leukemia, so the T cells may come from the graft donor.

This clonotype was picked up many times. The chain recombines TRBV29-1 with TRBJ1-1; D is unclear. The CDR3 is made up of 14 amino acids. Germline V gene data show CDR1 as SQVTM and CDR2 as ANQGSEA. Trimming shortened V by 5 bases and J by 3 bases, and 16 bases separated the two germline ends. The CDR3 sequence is CSVPDTDLDTEAFF. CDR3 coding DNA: TGCAGCGTTCCTGACACAGATCTCGACACTGAAGCTTTCTTT.

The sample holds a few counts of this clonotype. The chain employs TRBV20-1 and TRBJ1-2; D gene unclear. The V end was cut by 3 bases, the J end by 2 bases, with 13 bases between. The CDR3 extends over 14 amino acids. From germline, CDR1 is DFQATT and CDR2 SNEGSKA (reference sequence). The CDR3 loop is CSAREVNLNYGYTF. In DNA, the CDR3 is TGCAGTGCTAGGGAAGTAAATCTAAACTATGGCTACACCTTC.

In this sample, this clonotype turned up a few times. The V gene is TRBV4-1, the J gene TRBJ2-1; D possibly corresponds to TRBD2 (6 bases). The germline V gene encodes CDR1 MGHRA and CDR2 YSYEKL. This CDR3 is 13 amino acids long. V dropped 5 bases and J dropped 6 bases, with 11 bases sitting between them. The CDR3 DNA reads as TGCGCCAGCAGCAAAGGACTACTCAATGAGCAGTTCTTC. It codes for CASSKGLLNEQFF.

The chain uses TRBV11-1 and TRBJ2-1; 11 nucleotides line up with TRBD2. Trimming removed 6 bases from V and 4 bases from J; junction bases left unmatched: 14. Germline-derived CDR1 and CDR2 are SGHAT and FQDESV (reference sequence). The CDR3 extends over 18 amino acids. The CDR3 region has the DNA TGTGCCAGCAGGTACATTTCTAGCGGGAGGACGAGTTACAATGAGCAGTTCTTC. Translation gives CASRYISSGRTSYNEQFF. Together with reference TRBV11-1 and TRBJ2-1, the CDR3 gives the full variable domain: EAEVAQSPRYKITEKSQAVAFWCDPISGHATLYWYRQILGQGPELLVQFQDESVVDDSQLPKDRFSAERLKGVDSTLKIQPAELGDSAMYLCASRYISSGRTSYNEQFFGPGTRLTVL.

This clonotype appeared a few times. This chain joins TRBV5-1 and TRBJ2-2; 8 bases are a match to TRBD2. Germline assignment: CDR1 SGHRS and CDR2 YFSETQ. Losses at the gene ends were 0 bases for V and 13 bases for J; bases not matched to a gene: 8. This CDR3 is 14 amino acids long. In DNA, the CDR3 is TGCGCCAGCAGCTTGGGCAGCGGGAGAGGTGTGCTGTTTTTT. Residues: CASSLGSGRGVLFF.

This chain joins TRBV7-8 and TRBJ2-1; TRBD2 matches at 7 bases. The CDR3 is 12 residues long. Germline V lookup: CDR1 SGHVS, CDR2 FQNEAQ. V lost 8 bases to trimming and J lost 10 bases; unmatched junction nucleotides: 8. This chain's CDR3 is CASWGGNYEQFF. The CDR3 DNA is TGTGCCAGCTGGGGGGGAAACTACGAGCAGTTCTTC.

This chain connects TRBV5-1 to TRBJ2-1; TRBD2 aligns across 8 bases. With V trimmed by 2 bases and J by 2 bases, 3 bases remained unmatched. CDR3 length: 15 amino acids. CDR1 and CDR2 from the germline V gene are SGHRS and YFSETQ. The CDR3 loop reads CASSFGGLAYNEQFF. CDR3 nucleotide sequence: TGCGCCAGCAGCTTCGGGGGACTAGCCTACAATGAGCAGTTCTTC. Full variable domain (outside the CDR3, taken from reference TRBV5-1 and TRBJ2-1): KAGVTQTPRYLIKTRGQQVTLSCSPISGHRSVSWYQQTPGQGLQFLFEYFSETQRNKGNFPGRFSGRQFSNSRSEMNVSTLELGDSALYLCASSFGGLAYNEQFFGPGTRLTVL.

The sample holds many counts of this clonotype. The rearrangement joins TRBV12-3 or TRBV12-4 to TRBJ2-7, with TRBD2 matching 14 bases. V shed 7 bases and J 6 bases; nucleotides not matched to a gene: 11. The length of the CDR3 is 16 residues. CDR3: CASIPGLAGDLVEQYF. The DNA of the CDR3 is TGTGCCAGCATCCCGGGACTAGCGGGAGATTTGGTCGAGCAGTACTTC.

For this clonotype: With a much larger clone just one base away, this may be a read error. The CDR3 sequence is CSSSFRQLYEQYF. The CDR3 DNA follows: TGTTCCAGCAGTTTTAGGCAACTCTACGAGCAGTACTTC. The chain combines TRBV12-3 or TRBV12-4 with TRBJ2-7; D is unclear. The CDR3 is made up of 13 amino acids.

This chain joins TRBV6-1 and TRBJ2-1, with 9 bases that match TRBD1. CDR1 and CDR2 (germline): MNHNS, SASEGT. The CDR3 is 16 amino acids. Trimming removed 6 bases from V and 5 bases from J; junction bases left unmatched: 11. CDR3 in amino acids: CASRGQGLIPHNEQFF. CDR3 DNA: TGTGCCAGCAGGGGACAGGGCTTAATCCCACACAATGAGCAGTTCTTC.